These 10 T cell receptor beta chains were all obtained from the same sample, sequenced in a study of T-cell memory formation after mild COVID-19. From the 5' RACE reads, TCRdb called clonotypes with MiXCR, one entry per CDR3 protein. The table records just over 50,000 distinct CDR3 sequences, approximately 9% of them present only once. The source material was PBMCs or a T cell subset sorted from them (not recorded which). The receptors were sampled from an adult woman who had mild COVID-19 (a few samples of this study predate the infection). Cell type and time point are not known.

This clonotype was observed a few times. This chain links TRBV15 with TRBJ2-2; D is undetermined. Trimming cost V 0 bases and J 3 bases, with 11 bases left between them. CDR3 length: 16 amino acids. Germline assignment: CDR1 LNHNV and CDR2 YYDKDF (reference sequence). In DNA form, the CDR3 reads TGTGCCACCAGCAGAGATCGGCGGCGCGACACCGGGGAGCTGTTTTTT. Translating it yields CATSRDRRRDTGELFF.

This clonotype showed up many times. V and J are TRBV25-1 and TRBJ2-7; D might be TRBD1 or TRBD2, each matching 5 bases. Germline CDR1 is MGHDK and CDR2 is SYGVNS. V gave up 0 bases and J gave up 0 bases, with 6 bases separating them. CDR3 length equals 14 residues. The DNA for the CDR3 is TGTGCCAGCAGTGAATATGGGGGCTCCTACGAGCAGTACTTC. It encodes CASSEYGGSYEQYF.

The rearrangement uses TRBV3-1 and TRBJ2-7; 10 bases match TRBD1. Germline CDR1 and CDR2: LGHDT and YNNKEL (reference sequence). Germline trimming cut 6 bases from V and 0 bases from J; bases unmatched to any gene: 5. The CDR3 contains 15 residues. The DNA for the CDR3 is TGTGCCAGCAGTCGACAGGGGGCCGGCTCCTACGAGCAGTACTTC. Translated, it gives CASSRQGAGSYEQYF.

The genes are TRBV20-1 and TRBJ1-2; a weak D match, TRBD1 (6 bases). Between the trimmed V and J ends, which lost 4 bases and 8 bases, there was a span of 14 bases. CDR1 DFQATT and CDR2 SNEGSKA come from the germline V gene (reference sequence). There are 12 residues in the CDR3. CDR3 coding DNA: TGCAGTGCTACGGGGGCAGCGGAAGGCTACACCTTC. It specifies CSATGAAEGYTF.

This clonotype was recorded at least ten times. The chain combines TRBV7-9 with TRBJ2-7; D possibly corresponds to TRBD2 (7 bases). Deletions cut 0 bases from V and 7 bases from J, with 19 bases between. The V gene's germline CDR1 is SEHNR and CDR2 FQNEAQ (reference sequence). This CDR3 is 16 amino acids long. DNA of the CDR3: TGTGCCAGCAGCTTAGCTGGTCGGGGGGCGCGGGAAGAGCAGTACTTC. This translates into CASSLAGRGAREEQYF.

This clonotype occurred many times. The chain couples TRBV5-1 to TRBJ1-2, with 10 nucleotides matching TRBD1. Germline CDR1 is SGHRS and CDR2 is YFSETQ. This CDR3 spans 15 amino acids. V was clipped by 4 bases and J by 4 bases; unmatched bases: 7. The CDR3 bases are TGCGCCAGCAGCCCGGAGACAGGGGGCGCCTATGGCTACACCTTC. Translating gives CASSPETGGAYGYTF.

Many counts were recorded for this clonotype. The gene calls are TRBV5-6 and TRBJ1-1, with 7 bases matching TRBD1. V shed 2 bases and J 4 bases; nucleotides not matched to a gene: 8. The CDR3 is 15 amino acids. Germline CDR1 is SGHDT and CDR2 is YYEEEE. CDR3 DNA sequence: TGTGCCAGCAGCTTACACAGGGGTGGGGTCACTGAAGCTTTCTTT. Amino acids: CASSLHRGGVTEAFF.

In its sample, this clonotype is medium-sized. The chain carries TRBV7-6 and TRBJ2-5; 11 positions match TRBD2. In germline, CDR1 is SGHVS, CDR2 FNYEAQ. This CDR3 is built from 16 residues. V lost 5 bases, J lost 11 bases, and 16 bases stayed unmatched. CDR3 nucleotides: TGTGCCAGCAGCGCCAGGAGTACTAGCGGGGGTGAAGGGCAGTACTTC. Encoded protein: CASSARSTSGGEGQYF.

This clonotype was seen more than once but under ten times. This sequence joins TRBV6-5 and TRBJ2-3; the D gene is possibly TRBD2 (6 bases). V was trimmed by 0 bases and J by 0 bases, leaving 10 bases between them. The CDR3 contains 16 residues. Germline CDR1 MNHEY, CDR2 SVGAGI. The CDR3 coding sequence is TGTGCCAGCAGTTACTCTGTGCGGGGTAGCACAGATACGCAGTATTTT. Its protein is CASSYSVRGSTDTQYF.

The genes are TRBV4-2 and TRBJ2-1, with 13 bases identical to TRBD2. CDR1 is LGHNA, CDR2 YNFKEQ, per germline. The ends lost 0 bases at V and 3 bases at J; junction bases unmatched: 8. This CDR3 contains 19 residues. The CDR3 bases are TGTGCCAGCAGCCAAGATTGGAAGGGACTAGCGGGGAACTACAATGAGCAGTTCTTC. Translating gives CASSQDWKGLAGNYNEQFF.